The rows below give T cell receptor gamma chains drawn from one sample of a study of Vδ1+ human thymocytes. TCRdb re-called the multiplex PCR reads through CATT. The sample contains 25,000 to 35,000 gamma-chain clones, more than 15% of which appear only once. The sample taken for sequencing was Vdelta1+ gamma-delta thymocytes from the thymus. These receptors originate from a boy under three years old who had congenital heart surgery. Both conserved end residues are part of each CDR3. The order of the fields is J gene, CDR3 length, clone size, V gene, CDR3 DNA, CDR3 protein. The size entry is marked missing in some rows and otherwise reads once, few, many or a size class.

j_call: TRGJ1/TRGJ2
cdr3_length: 11
clone_size: -
v_call: TRGV4
cdr3_nt: TGTGCCACCTGGGACCCGACAAAGAAACTCTTT
cdr3_aa: CATWDPTKKLF

j_call: TRGJ1/TRGJ2
cdr3_length: 13
clone_size: -
v_call: TRGV2
cdr3_nt: TGTGCCACCTGGGACGTATGGGGCGATAAGAAACTCTTT
cdr3_aa: CATWDVWGDKKLF

j_call: TRGJ1/TRGJ2
cdr3_length: 13
clone_size: few
v_call: TRGV4
cdr3_nt: TGTGCCACCTGGGATCCCATTTATTATAAGAAACTCTTT
cdr3_aa: CATWDPIYYKKLF

j_call: TRGJ1/TRGJ2
cdr3_length: 10
clone_size: few
v_call: TRGV2
cdr3_nt: TGTGCCACCTGGGACGGGCCTGGGCTCTTT
cdr3_aa: CATWDGPGLF

j_call: TRGJ1/TRGJ2
cdr3_length: 9
clone_size: -
v_call: TRGV5
cdr3_nt: TGTGCCACCTGGGAAGGGAAACTCTTT
cdr3_aa: CATWEGKLF

j_call: TRGJ1/TRGJ2
cdr3_length: 14
clone_size: -
v_call: TRGV5
cdr3_nt: TGTGCCACCTGGGACAGGCCTCTCGGTTATAAGAAACTCTTT
cdr3_aa: CATWDRPLGYKKLF

j_call: TRGJ1/TRGJ2
cdr3_length: 11
clone_size: few
v_call: TRGV2
cdr3_nt: TGTGCCACCTGGGAGGAGTATAAGAAACTCTTT
cdr3_aa: CATWEEYKKLF

j_call: TRGJP2
cdr3_length: 12
clone_size: few
v_call: TRGV3
cdr3_nt: TGTGCCACCTGGGACAGGCATTGGATCAAGACGTTT
cdr3_aa: CATWDRHWIKTF

j_call: TRGJ1/TRGJ2
cdr3_length: 13
clone_size: -
v_call: TRGV4
cdr3_nt: TGTGCCACCTGGGATGGGCGTGGTTATAAGAAACTCTTT
cdr3_aa: CATWDGRGYKKLF

j_call: TRGJ1/TRGJ2
cdr3_length: 12
clone_size: medium-sized
v_call: TRGV9
cdr3_nt: TGTGCCTTGTGGGAGCCCTATTATAAGAAACTCTTT
cdr3_aa: CALWEPYYKKLF

j_call: TRGJ1/TRGJ2
cdr3_length: 11
clone_size: -
v_call: TRGV9
cdr3_nt: TGTGCCTTGTCAGGTTATTATAAGAAACTCTTT
cdr3_aa: CALSGYYKKLF

j_call: TRGJ1/TRGJ2
cdr3_length: 14
clone_size: -
v_call: TRGV9
cdr3_nt: TGTGCCTTGTGGGAGGCCCGCCGGTATTATAAGAAACTCTTT
cdr3_aa: CALWEARRYYKKLF

j_call: TRGJ1/TRGJ2
cdr3_length: 10
clone_size: -
v_call: TRGV2
cdr3_nt: TGTGCCACCCTAGGGATGGAGAATCTCTTT
cdr3_aa: CATLGMENLF

j_call: TRGJ1/TRGJ2
cdr3_length: 14
clone_size: medium-sized
v_call: TRGV3
cdr3_nt: TGTGCCACCTGGGACAGCCTGAATTATTATAAGAAACTCTTT
cdr3_aa: CATWDSLNYYKKLF

j_call: TRGJ1/TRGJ2
cdr3_length: 10
clone_size: -
v_call: TRGV5
cdr3_nt: TGTGCCACCTGGACGGTGGAGAAACTCTTT
cdr3_aa: CATWTVEKLF

j_call: TRGJ1/TRGJ2
cdr3_length: 12
clone_size: -
v_call: TRGV2
cdr3_nt: TGTGCCACCTGGGACGGGCCCTCGAAGAAACTCTTT
cdr3_aa: CATWDGPSKKLF

j_call: TRGJ1/TRGJ2
cdr3_length: 14
clone_size: -
v_call: TRGV9
cdr3_nt: TGTGCCTTGTGGGAGGTGCGGGGCCCCAAAAAGAAACTCTTT
cdr3_aa: CALWEVRGPKKKLF

j_call: TRGJ1/TRGJ2
cdr3_length: 14
clone_size: few
v_call: TRGV2
cdr3_nt: TGTGCCACCTGGGACGGGCCGACTCCAACTAAGAAACTCTTT
cdr3_aa: CATWDGPTPTKKLF

j_call: TRGJP1
cdr3_length: 13
clone_size: few
v_call: TRGV4
cdr3_nt: TGTGCCACCTGGGTGGACACTGGTTGGTTCAAGATATTT
cdr3_aa: CATWVDTGWFKIF

j_call: TRGJ1/TRGJ2
cdr3_length: 11
clone_size: few
v_call: TRGV8
cdr3_nt: TGTGCCACCTGGGGTCCTTCCTCGAAACTCTTT
cdr3_aa: CATWGPSSKLF

j_call: TRGJ1/TRGJ2
cdr3_length: 13
clone_size: -
v_call: TRGV4
cdr3_nt: TGTGCCACCTGGGGAGACAATTATTATAAGAAACTCTTT
cdr3_aa: CATWGDNYYKKLF